A selection of T cell receptor beta chains follows, all from one sample in a study of human T cells and chemical hapten exposure. TCRdb re-called the 5' RACE reads through MiXCR, storing one row per CDR3 protein. The sample shows approximately 140,000 distinct CDR3 sequences, around 4% of them seen only once. These receptors all come from a female donor in good health. Each CDR3 is given with its conserved first and last residue. The D gene is left open where the match is weak. Clone sizes are given selectively: once, few, many, or a class where the clone is expanded.

V gene: TRBV25-1; J gene: TRBJ1-6; clone size: NA; D gene: NA; CDR3 protein: CASRASGCYSPLHF; CDR3 DNA: TGTGCCAGCAGAGCTTCAGGGTGCTATTCACCCCTCCACTTT
V gene: TRBV11-2; J gene: TRBJ1-2; clone size: many; D gene: TRBD1; CDR3 protein: CASSLQTGDYGYTF; CDR3 DNA: TGTGCCAGCAGCTTACAGACAGGGGACTATGGCTACACCTTC
V gene: TRBV20-1; J gene: TRBJ2-7; clone size: many; D gene: TRBD2; CDR3 protein: CSATSGGFYEQYF; CDR3 DNA: TGCAGTGCTACGAGCGGGGGGTTCTACGAGCAGTACTTC
V gene: TRBV7-2; J gene: TRBJ1-1; clone size: few; D gene: NA; CDR3 protein: CASSLYRLPFF; CDR3 DNA: TGTGCCAGCAGCTTATACCGTCTGCCTTTCTTT
V gene: TRBV29-1; J gene: TRBJ2-7; clone size: few; D gene: NA; CDR3 protein: CSVEVEYEQYF; CDR3 DNA: TGCAGCGTTGAGGTAGAGTACGAGCAGTACTTC
V gene: TRBV7-9; J gene: TRBJ2-3; clone size: many; D gene: NA; CDR3 protein: CASSRADTQYF; CDR3 DNA: TGTGCCAGCAGCCGCGCAGATACGCAGTATTTT
V gene: TRBV28; J gene: TRBJ2-7; clone size: many; D gene: TRBD2; CDR3 protein: CASSLLAGDVYEQYF; CDR3 DNA: TGTGCCAGCAGTCTACTAGCGGGGGACGTCTACGAGCAGTACTTC
V gene: TRBV7-9; J gene: TRBJ2-1; clone size: many; D gene: TRBD2; CDR3 protein: CASSSTGGGQSNEQFF; CDR3 DNA: TGTGCCAGCAGCTCAACGGGCGGGGGGCAAAGTAATGAGCAGTTCTTC
V gene: TRBV28; J gene: TRBJ1-1; clone size: many; D gene: NA; CDR3 protein: CASPEGEGPWNTEAFF; CDR3 DNA: TGTGCCAGCCCGGAGGGGGAGGGCCCCTGGAACACTGAAGCTTTCTTT
V gene: TRBV10-3; J gene: TRBJ2-3; clone size: many; D gene: TRBD2; CDR3 protein: CAISSASGLTDTQYF; CDR3 DNA: TGTGCCATCAGCTCGGCTAGCGGTCTAACAGATACGCAGTATTTT
V gene: TRBV20-1; J gene: TRBJ2-1; clone size: many; D gene: TRBD2; CDR3 protein: CSAPYVFRTSGGGNNEQFF; CDR3 DNA: TGCAGTGCCCCTTACGTTTTTAGGACTAGCGGGGGGGGCAACAATGAGCAGTTCTTC
V gene: TRBV12-3/TRBV12-4; J gene: TRBJ1-2; clone size: NA; D gene: TRBD1; CDR3 protein: CASSRGVNYGYTF; CDR3 DNA: TGTGCCAGCAGCAGGGGGGTCAACTATGGCTACACCTTC
V gene: TRBV7-2; J gene: TRBJ2-1; clone size: many; D gene: TRBD2; CDR3 protein: CASSFPGLGNEQFF; CDR3 DNA: TGTGCCAGCAGCTTCCCGGGACTAGGCAATGAGCAGTTCTTC
V gene: TRBV20-1; J gene: TRBJ2-7; clone size: many; D gene: NA; CDR3 protein: CSATKSYGSYEQYF; CDR3 DNA: TGCAGTGCTACAAAGAGCTATGGCTCCTACGAGCAGTACTTC
V gene: TRBV19; J gene: TRBJ2-2; clone size: many; D gene: NA; CDR3 protein: CASFSQGAYTGELFF; CDR3 DNA: TGTGCCAGTTTCAGCCAGGGCGCGTACACCGGGGAGCTGTTTTTT
V gene: TRBV7-2; J gene: TRBJ2-1; clone size: few; D gene: TRBD2; CDR3 protein: CASSLVGTSGGPASYNEQFF; CDR3 DNA: TGTGCCAGCAGCTTAGTAGGGACTAGCGGGGGGCCTGCTTCCTACAATGAGCAGTTCTTC
V gene: TRBV20-1; J gene: TRBJ1-2; clone size: many; D gene: NA; CDR3 protein: CSASYGYSGYTF; CDR3 DNA: TGCAGTGCTAGCTACGGGTACAGTGGCTACACCTTC
V gene: TRBV15; J gene: TRBJ2-3; clone size: many; D gene: TRBD2; CDR3 protein: CATSRDIAGGLTDTQYF; CDR3 DNA: TGTGCCACCAGCAGAGATATAGCGGGGGGACTCACAGATACGCAGTATTTT
V gene: TRBV29-1; J gene: TRBJ2-7; clone size: many; D gene: TRBD1; CDR3 protein: CSVGQGAREQYF; CDR3 DNA: TGCAGCGTTGGACAGGGGGCGCGGGAGCAGTACTTC
V gene: TRBV12-3/TRBV12-4; J gene: TRBJ1-4; clone size: few; D gene: NA; CDR3 protein: CASSLAGGAIGKLFF; CDR3 DNA: TGTGCCAGCAGTTTAGCAGGTGGTGCGATTGGAAAACTGTTTTTT
V gene: TRBV29-1; J gene: TRBJ1-1; clone size: NA; D gene: NA; CDR3 protein: CSVLKIWNTEAFF; CDR3 DNA: TGCAGCGTTCTGAAGATTTGGAACACTGAAGCTTTCTTT
V gene: TRBV20-1; J gene: TRBJ2-5; clone size: few; D gene: NA; CDR3 protein: CSAPIGTDQETQYF; CDR3 DNA: TGCAGTGCTCCAATAGGGACGGATCAAGAGACCCAGTACTTC
V gene: TRBV20-1; J gene: TRBJ1-1; clone size: NA; D gene: NA; CDR3 protein: CSARDRRGNTEAFF; CDR3 DNA: TGCAGTGCTAGAGATAGGCGCGGGAACACTGAAGCTTTCTTT
V gene: TRBV7-9; J gene: TRBJ1-1; clone size: many; D gene: NA; CDR3 protein: CASSSRTANTEAFF; CDR3 DNA: TGTGCCAGCAGCTCACGGACAGCGAACACTGAAGCTTTCTTT